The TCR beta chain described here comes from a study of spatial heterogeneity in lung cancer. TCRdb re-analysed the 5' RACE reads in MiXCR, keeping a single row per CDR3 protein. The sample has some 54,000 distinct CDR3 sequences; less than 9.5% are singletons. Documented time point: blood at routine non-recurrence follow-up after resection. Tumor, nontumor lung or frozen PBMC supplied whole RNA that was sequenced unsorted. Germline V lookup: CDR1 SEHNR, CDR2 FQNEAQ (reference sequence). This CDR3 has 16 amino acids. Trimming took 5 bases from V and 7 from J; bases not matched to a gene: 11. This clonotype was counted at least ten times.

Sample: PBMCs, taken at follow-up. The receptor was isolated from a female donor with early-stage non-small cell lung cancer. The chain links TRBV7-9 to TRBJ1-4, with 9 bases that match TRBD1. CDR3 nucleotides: TGTGCCAGCAGCCAAGATTACGGGACAGGGACTGAAAAACTGTTTTTT. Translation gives CASSQDYGTGTEKLFF.